This T cell receptor beta chain came from a study of spatial heterogeneity in lung cancer. The V gene's germline CDR1 is KGHSH and CDR2 LQKENI. This CDR3 is built from 14 residues. Trimming shortened V by 4 bases and J by 1 base, and 9 bases separated the two germline ends. This clonotype showed up many times. Unique molecular identifiers tagged every individual TCR cDNA molecule. TCRdb redid the calling of the 5' RACE reads with MiXCR, one entry per CDR3 protein. Of roughly 8,500 distinct CDR3 sequences in the sample, 6.5% to 10% were seen once. Noted time point: sample taken at primary tumor resection. Unsorted whole RNA of tumor, nontumor lung or frozen PBMC was sequenced.

The TCR comes from a female donor with early-stage non-small cell lung cancer. The material was PBMCs, obtained at surgery. The gene calls are TRBV18 and TRBJ2-3, with D maybe TRBD2 (5 bases). The CDR3 region has the DNA TGTGCCAGCTCACGTGGACTCCGCACAGATACGCAGTATTTT. This codes for CASSRGLRTDTQYF. The entire variable domain, with the rest obtained from reference TRBV18 and TRBJ2-3, is as follows: NAGVMQNPRHLVRRRGQEARLRCSPMKGHSHVYWYRQLPEEGLKFMVYLQKENIIDESGMPKERFSAEFPKEGPSILRIQQVVRGDSAAYFCASSRGLRTDTQYFGPGTRLTVL.